A selection of T cell receptor beta chains follows, all from one sample in a study of vaccination effects on CD4 cells after COVID-19. No cognate antigen is known for these TCRs. Data came from immunoSEQ multiplex PCR; TCRdb stores just in-frame clones and leaves some out. The sample carries fewer than 40,000 clones, about two thirds recorded once. Sequences were derived from CD4+ T cells from PBMCs cultured with a peptide pool, sampled before COVID-19 vaccination. The receptors stem from a human donor who had a prior SARS-CoV-2 infection. Each CDR3 is given with its conserved first and last residue. D genes are given only for firm matches. Size tells how often a clone was seen (once, few, many) or the class of an expanded clone, and some rows leave it out.

clone size	V gene	D gene	J gene	CDR3 protein	CDR3 DNA
.	TRBV5-4	.	TRBJ2-4	CASSLENIQYF	TGTGCCAGCAGCTTGGAAAACATTCAGTACTTC
many	TRBV2	.	TRBJ1-2	CASTGGANYGYTF	TGTGCCAGCACCGGGGGCGCTAACTATGGCTACACCTTC
.	TRBV12-5	TRBD1	TRBJ1-5	CASGLGQGAQPQHF	TGTGCTAGTGGTTTGGGACAGGGGGCTCAGCCCCAGCATTTT
few	TRBV2	.	TRBJ1-4	CASSEDQQTNEKLFF	TGTGCCAGCAGTGAAGATCAACAAACCAATGAAAAACTGTTTTTT
medium-sized	TRBV20-1	TRBD2	TRBJ2-7	CSASLGEGYEQYF	TGCAGTGCTAGTTTAGGGGAGGGCTACGAGCAGTACTTC
.	TRBV6-5	.	TRBJ1-2	CASSSGGTYGYTF	TGTGCCAGCAGTTCGGGGGGGACCTATGGCTACACCTTC
.	TRBV5-4	TRBD1	TRBJ1-1	CASSPGGARWTEAFF	TGTGCCAGCAGCCCAGGGGGGGCGAGGTGGACTGAAGCTTTCTTT
.	TRBV12-3/TRBV12-4	.	TRBJ1-1	CASRARTDTEAFF	TGTGCCAGCAGGGCCCGGACGGACACTGAAGCTTTCTTT
.	TRBV7-8	.	TRBJ2-3	CASSLTGPQYF	TGTGCCAGCAGCCTCACCGGGCCGCAGTATTTT
.	TRBV28	.	TRBJ1-1	CASSPLESWPGNTEAFF	TGTGCCAGCAGTCCCCTAGAATCCTGGCCCGGGAACACTGAAGCTTTCTTT
.	TRBV9	.	TRBJ2-1	CASSAEGTGVSGRPRSYNEQFF	TGTGCCAGCAGCGCCGAGGGGACAGGGGTTAGCGGGAGGCCACGCTCCTACAATGAGCAGTTCTTC
.	TRBV2	TRBD1	TRBJ2-7	CASKDRGLYEQYF	TGTGCCAGCAAGGACAGGGGGCTGTACGAGCAGTACTTC
.	TRBV19	.	TRBJ1-4	CASSRESATNEKLFF	TGTGCCAGTAGTAGGGAATCGGCAACTAATGAAAAACTGTTTTTT
.	TRBV20-1	.	TRBJ2-1	CSAIRYNEQFF	TGCAGTGCTATCAGGTACAATGAGCAGTTCTTC
.	TRBV5-1	.	TRBJ2-5	CASSNTAGQETQYF	TGCGCCAGCAGCAACACCGCGGGACAAGAGACCCAGTACTTC
few	TRBV27	.	TRBJ1-6	CASSFGRADSPLHF	TGTGCCAGCAGTTTCGGACGGGCAGATTCACCCCTCCACTTT
few	TRBV4-2	TRBD1	TRBJ1-5	CASSQDHRQGGQPQHF	TGTGCCAGCAGCCAAGATCACAGGCAGGGGGGTCAGCCCCAGCATTTT
.	TRBV7-2	.	TRBJ2-1	CASSPPSYNEQFF	TGTGCCAGCAGCCCCCCCTCCTACAATGAGCAGTTCTTC
few	TRBV4-2	TRBD2	TRBJ2-7	CASSLGSGVYEQYF	TGTGCCAGCAGCCTTGGTAGCGGGGTCTACGAGCAGTACTTC
.	TRBV10-2	.	TRBJ2-1	CASSQGGSYNEQFF	TGCGCCAGCAGTCAGGGGGGCTCCTACAATGAGCAGTTCTTC
.	TRBV18	.	TRBJ2-2	CASSPTAGGNPPGELFF	TGTGCCAGCTCACCGACGGCTGGCGGGAACCCTCCCGGGGAGCTGTTTTTT
.	TRBV7-9	TRBD2	TRBJ2-1	CASSLISLAGGGNEQFF	TGTGCCAGCAGCTTAATCTCTCTGGCGGGAGGAGGAAATGAGCAGTTCTTC
once	TRBV11-3	TRBD2	TRBJ2-1	CASSLVGGGAHEQFF	TGTGCCAGCAGCTTAGTGGGCGGGGGGGCCCATGAGCAGTTCTTC
.	TRBV2	TRBD2	TRBJ2-7	CASTRIAGTTQYEQYF	TGTGCCAGCACTCGAATAGCGGGAACCACCCAATACGAGCAGTACTTC
.	TRBV18	.	TRBJ2-3	CASSPPGGRSTDTQYF	TGTGCCAGCTCACCACCGGGAGGCCGTAGCACAGATACGCAGTATTTT
.	TRBV5-4	TRBD2	TRBJ2-3	CASSLYVAGGGTDTQYF	TGTGCCAGCAGCTTGTATGTGGCGGGAGGAGGTACAGATACGCAGTATTTT
few	TRBV5-5	TRBD2	TRBJ2-1	CASSFIGGSSYNEQFF	TGTGCCAGCAGCTTTATCGGCGGGAGCTCTTACAATGAGCAGTTCTTC
.	TRBV7-2	.	TRBJ2-1	CASSSIGGEQFF	TGTGCCAGCAGTTCTATCGGGGGTGAGCAGTTCTTC
.	TRBV18	.	TRBJ2-2	CASSPPLSGNTGELFF	TGTGCCAGCTCACCACCGTTGTCAGGGAACACCGGGGAGCTGTTTTTT
few	TRBV11-3	.	TRBJ2-3	CASSLGPTDTQYF	TGTGCCAGCAGCTTAGGGCCGACAGATACGCAGTATTTT